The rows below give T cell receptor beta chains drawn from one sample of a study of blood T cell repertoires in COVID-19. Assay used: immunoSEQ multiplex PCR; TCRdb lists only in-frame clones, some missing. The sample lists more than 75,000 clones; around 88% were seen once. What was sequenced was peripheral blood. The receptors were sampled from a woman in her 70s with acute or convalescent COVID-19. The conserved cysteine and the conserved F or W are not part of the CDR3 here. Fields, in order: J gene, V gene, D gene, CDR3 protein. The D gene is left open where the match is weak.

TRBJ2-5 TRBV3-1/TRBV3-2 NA ASSRASAQETQY
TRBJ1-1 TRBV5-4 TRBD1 ASSPGQGDWTEAF
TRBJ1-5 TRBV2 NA ASSERSRIGNQPQH
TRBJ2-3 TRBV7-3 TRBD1 ASSQGQLGNTQY
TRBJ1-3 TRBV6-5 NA ASTSTAGNTIY
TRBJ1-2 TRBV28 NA ASTLLVGYT
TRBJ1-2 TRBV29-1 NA SVEGTGLDNYGYT
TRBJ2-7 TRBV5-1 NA ASSLGWREVAEQY
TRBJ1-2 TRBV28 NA ASSLFRSYGYT
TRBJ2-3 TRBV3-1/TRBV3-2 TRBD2 ASSQVAGGAYTQY
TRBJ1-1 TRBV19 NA ASIMRTEAF
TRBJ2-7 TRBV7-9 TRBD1 ASSSGTGGLY
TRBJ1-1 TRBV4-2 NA ASSQVQGRGNTEAF
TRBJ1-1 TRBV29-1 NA SVMGQMNTEAF
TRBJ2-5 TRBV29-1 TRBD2 SVWTLRVTSGGNQETQY
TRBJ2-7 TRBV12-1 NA ASSIRDPGYEQY
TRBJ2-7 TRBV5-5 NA ASSLSVTSSYEQY
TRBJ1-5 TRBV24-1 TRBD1 ATSDSSQGASQPQH
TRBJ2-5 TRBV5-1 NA ASSRADSQETQY
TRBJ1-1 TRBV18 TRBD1 ASSPPTGRGEAF
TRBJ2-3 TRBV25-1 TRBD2 ASSSGGTSHTQY
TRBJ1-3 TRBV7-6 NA ASSSTGTGLGNTIY
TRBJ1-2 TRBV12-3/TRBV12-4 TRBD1 ASRGTGVYGYT
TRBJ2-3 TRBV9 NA ASSAPGKRTDTQY
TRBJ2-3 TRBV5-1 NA ASSFGSVSTDTQY
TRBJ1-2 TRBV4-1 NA ASSQDQRTVYGYT
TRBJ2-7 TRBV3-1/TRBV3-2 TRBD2 ASSLLTSGQVGEQY
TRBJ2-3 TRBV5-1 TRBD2 ASSSWLAGGADTQY
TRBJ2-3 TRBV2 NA ASSGSRTVVRGGFDTDTQY
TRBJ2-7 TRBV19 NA ASSISTSVPYEQY
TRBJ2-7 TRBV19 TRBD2 ASSRRIAGENEQY
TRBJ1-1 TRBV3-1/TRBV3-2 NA ASSQTVMNTEAF
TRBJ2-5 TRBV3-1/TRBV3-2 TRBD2 ASSQRGGGSQETQY
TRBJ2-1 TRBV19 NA ASSINRYNEQF
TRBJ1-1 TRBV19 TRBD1 ASRTRDRDKTEAF
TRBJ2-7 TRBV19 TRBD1 ASSTSPGTGWKEQY
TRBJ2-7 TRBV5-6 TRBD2 ASSLGLARYEQY
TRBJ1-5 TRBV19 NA ASSIIGQWYQPQH
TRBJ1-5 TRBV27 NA ASRNTDGRANQPQH
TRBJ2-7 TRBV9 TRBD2 ASSLRGGDEQY
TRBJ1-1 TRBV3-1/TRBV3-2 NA ASSQLPSGGGNTEAF
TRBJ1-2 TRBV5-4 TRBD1 ASREGAIDYGYT
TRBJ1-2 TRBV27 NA ASRPYIGTDSQFAGYT
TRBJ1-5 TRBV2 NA ASSEVLQGRQPQH
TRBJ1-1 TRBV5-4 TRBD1 ASSSKGQTMNTEAF
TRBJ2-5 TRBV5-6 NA ASRRGGQETQY
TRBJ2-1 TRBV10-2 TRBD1 ASTRQGEQF
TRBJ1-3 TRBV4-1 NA ASSQVPGDSRNTIY
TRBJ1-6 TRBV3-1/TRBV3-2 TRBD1 ASSSWTGNSPLH
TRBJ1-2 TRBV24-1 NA ATSHTFGDYGYT
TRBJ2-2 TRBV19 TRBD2 ASLPLTLAGTNTGELF
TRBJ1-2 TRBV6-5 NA ASSFTGSSNYGYT
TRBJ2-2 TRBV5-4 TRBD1 ASSQGQAAGELF
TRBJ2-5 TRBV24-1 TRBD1 ATSDWGTGQRRKETQY
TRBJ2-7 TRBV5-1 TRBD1 ASSLAAGTGLYEQY
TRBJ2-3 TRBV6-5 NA ANQGSRTDTQY
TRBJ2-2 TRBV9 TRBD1 ASSRGQGVPTGELF
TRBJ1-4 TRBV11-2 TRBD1 ASSYGQGVEKLF
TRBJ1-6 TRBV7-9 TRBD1 ASSLGDSTLQ